The clone carrying this T cell receptor beta chain was seen a handful of times. The antigen is unknown. The CDR3 spans 13 residues. Trimming took 8 bases from V and 5 from J, leaving 15 bases between them. Germline CDR1 is ENHRY and CDR2 is SYGVKD. These data originate in a study of T cell responses to AZD1222 COVID-19 vaccine. Across the study: Both about-4-week and about-12-week second-dose recipients were combined. Study-wide findings and caveats: There were repertoire samples only from the period after the peak T cell response. Elevations in Spike-specific TCR breadth and depth followed administration of two AZD1222 doses. Donors skewed white British and female; clonal diversity was possibly underestimated.

Using immunoSEQ multiplex PCR, the repertoire was profiled, and TCRdb retains in-frame clones only, with some absent. The sample comprises some 120,000 clones, roughly 89% of which are singletons, and roughly 4.1% rests with the top ten. This TCR was sampled from an adult in good health. V usage is TRBV10-3 and J usage is TRBJ1-1; tentative D call: TRBD1 (5 bases). The specimen comprised peripheral blood, sampled on day 0 of AZD1222 vaccination. Here the CDR3 reads CAIWSQGETEAFF. CDR3 nucleotide sequence: TGTGCCATCTGGAGTCAAGGGGAAACTGAAGCTTTCTTT.